The 2 T cell receptor beta chains below all came from one sample that was sequenced in a study of T cells in Graves' hyperthyroidism and ophthalmopathy. TCR beta CDR3 regions were amplified from RNA transcripts. Using the HTBI primer set, a first-round RT-PCR was run on the TCR CDR3. Using its own MiXCR run on the multiplex PCR reads, TCRdb lists one record per CDR3 protein. This table has around 340,000 distinct CDR3 sequences, 21% appearing once. The sample comprised blood. Source of these receptors: a woman aged 45-59 years with Graves' hyperthyroidism.

To note about this clonotype: One junction end does not reproduce the germline sequence, and a read error may be involved. The chain uses TRBV2 and TRBJ2-1, with 7 bases lining up with TRBD1. Germline CDR1 and CDR2: SNHLY and FYNNEI. This CDR3 has 8 residues. CDR3 sequence (DNA): TGTGCCAGCGGGGACAGCATCTTC. Its translation is CASGDSIF.

There are many counts of this clonotype. The CDR3, as DNA: TGTGCCAGCAGCTCGGTCCCGCCCGAGCAGTACTTC. This gives the protein CASSSVPPEQYF. The V gene is TRBV7-9, the J gene TRBJ2-7; D is undetermined. Trimming took 4 bases from V and 6 from J, leaving 10 bases between them. The V gene's germline CDR1 is SEHNR and CDR2 FQNEAQ (reference sequence). The CDR3 loop spans 12 amino acids.